What follows is one T cell receptor beta chain and its context. Clones were read by immunoSEQ multiplex PCR, and TCRdb kept only the in-frame ones, dropping some. Counted here are around 83,000 clones, roughly 89% occurring once; the ten biggest clones make up more than 11%. The V gene lost 4 bases and the J gene lost 5 bases, with 21 bases spanning the gap. The CDR3 is 17 residues long. Germline assignment: CDR1 KGHSH and CDR2 LQKENI. This sample is part of a study of blood T cell repertoires in COVID-19. Study-wide context: Samples representing acute and convalescent COVID-19 were sourced from the United States, Italy and Spain. T cells, B-cell-depleted T cells, or PBMCs provided the cDNA or gDNA that served as material.

This chain joins TRBV18 and TRBJ2-1, with D uncertain. The sequenced sample consisted of peripheral blood. This TCR derives from a man aged 70-80 years with active or convalescent COVID-19. As DNA, the CDR3 is TGTGCCAGCTCACTATTCTCCCCCAGGCAGGCTAACAATGAGCAGTTCTTC. Encoded protein: CASSLFSPRQANNEQFF.